The 28 T cell receptor beta chains below come from one sample, sequenced in a study of T-cell reconstitution after alpha-beta-depleted transplantation in children. Unique molecular identifiers were used to barcode this TCRbeta library. TCRdb passed the PCR reads through MiXCR, listing each CDR3 protein once. The table records some 350,000 distinct CDR3 sequences, 10% of them present only once. The sequences come from PBMCs from the stem cell graft donor, collected from the stem cell graft. These receptor sequences come from a human donor who donated a stem cell graft to a child with acute lymphoblastic leukemia.

This chain connects TRBV18 to TRBJ2-1; D not certain. The CDR3 is 14 amino acids. Trimming removed 2 bases from V and 2 bases from J, with 7 bases in between. Germline lookup yields CDR1 KGHSH and CDR2 LQKENI. CDR3: CASSPGLPYNEQFF. Here the CDR3 DNA reads TGTGCCAGCTCACCAGGTCTCCCCTACAATGAGCAGTTCTTC.

The chain joins TRBV11-2 to TRBJ2-7; TRBD2 aligns across 8 bases. Unmatched junction bases numbered 9, after V lost 5 bases and J lost 0 bases. This CDR3 spans 16 amino acids. CDR1 is SGHAT, CDR2 FQNNGV, per germline. This CDR3 is CASSAQLADSSYEQYF. CDR3 coding DNA: TGTGCCAGCAGCGCCCAACTAGCGGACAGCTCCTACGAGCAGTACTTC.

The V and J genes are TRBV5-1 and TRBJ2-1, with 8 bases aligning to TRBD2. Germline V gene data show CDR1 as SGHRS and CDR2 as YFSETQ. This CDR3 spans 16 amino acids. Losses at the gene ends were 4 bases for V and 3 bases for J; bases not matched to a gene: 9. The CDR3 coding sequence is TGCGCCAGCAGCCTGAATAGCGGGAACCACTACAATGAGCAGTTCTTC. Translated: CASSLNSGNHYNEQFF.

The chain couples TRBV9 to TRBJ2-1, with TRBD1 identical over 9 bases. The junction had 11 bases not matched to a gene; V was cut back by 2 bases and J by 8 bases. The germline V gene encodes CDR1 SGDLS and CDR2 YYNGEE. The CDR3 length is 16 residues. CDR3 residues: CASSVQQGAYRDEQFF. The CDR3 DNA reads as TGTGCCAGCAGCGTGCAACAGGGGGCATATCGTGATGAGCAGTTCTTC.

The chain uses TRBV20-1 and TRBJ2-1, with D maybe TRBD2 (5 bases). The V and J ends lost 4 bases and 3 bases respectively, with 16 bases between them. Germline V gene lookup returns CDR1 DFQATT and CDR2 SNEGSKA (reference sequence). This CDR3 has 15 amino acids. The CDR3 sequence is CSAKTSRGYYNEQFF. DNA for the CDR3: TGCAGTGCTAAGACTTCCCGGGGTTACTACAATGAGCAGTTCTTC.

The rearrangement joins TRBV29-1 to TRBJ2-7; D is undetermined. Germline CDR1 SQVTM, CDR2 ANQGSEA. The CDR3 sequence is 12 residues long. Trimming took off 4 bases at V and 0 bases at J, with 7 bases between the two ends. CDR3 sequence (DNA): TGCAGCGTTGGTCCGGGCTCCTACGAGCAGTACTTC. As protein: CSVGPGSYEQYF.

The table lists this clonotype with a few counts. The V call is TRBV9, the J call TRBJ2-3; D is unclear. CDR1 is SGDLS, CDR2 YYNGEE, per germline. The CDR3 totals 13 residues. V was cut by 0 bases and J by 6 bases, with 8 bases left in between. CDR3 loop: CASSVETTDTQYF. CDR3 coding DNA: TGTGCCAGCAGCGTAGAAACGACTGATACGCAGTATTTT. Complete variable domain (other parts from reference TRBV9 and TRBJ2-3): DSGVTQTPKHLITATGQRVTLRCSPRSGDLSVYWYQQSLDQGLQFLIQYYNGEERAKGNILERFSAQQFPDLHSELNLSSLELGDSALYFCASSVETTDTQYFGPGTRLTVL.

The chain combines TRBV5-6 with TRBJ1-5; D call uncertain. The CDR3 totals 15 residues. Germline V gene sequence: CDR1 SGHDT, CDR2 YYEEEE. Trimming pared 0 bases from V and 3 bases from J, leaving 10 bases between. The CDR3 sequence: CASSLAGTTNQPQHF. The CDR3, as DNA: TGTGCCAGCAGCTTGGCGGGCACGACCAATCAGCCCCAGCATTTT.

This chain links TRBV12-3 or TRBV12-4 with TRBJ2-3; D might be TRBD1 or TRBD2, each matching 5 bases. V lost 4 bases, J lost 1 base, and 21 bases lay in between. The CDR3 totals 18 residues. CDR3 bases: TGTGCCAGCAGTTCCGGGACCCGAGGAAGAACGGGCACAGATACGCAGTATTTT. Its protein is CASSSGTRGRTGTDTQYF.

This clonotype was seen more than once but under ten times. This rearrangement joins TRBV9 to TRBJ2-7; 8 bases are a match to TRBD2. CDR3 length equals 15 residues. The junction had 5 bases not matched to a gene; V was cut back by 1 base and J by 2 bases. CDR1 is SGDLS, CDR2 YYNGEE, per germline. CDR3 amino acids: CASSVSSGFTYEQYF. Here the CDR3 DNA reads TGTGCCAGCAGCGTATCTAGCGGGTTTACCTACGAGCAGTACTTC.

This clonotype was counted only a few times. The V gene is TRBV7-9, the J gene TRBJ2-2; 8 bases line up with TRBD1. V dropped 5 bases and J dropped 5; count of bases not matched to a gene: 10. Germline CDR1 reads SEHNR; CDR2 reads FQNEAQ (reference sequence). This CDR3 has 16 amino acids. The CDR3 reads CASSGQGAPGTGELFF. CDR3 bases: TGTGCCAGCAGCGGCCAGGGGGCGCCCGGGACCGGGGAGCTGTTTTTT.

The V and J genes are TRBV24-1 and TRBJ2-2; the D is unclear. The CDR3 is made up of 16 amino acids. Trimming stripped 4 bases from V and 4 bases from J, with 15 bases between. CDR1 and CDR2 from the germline V gene are KGHDR and SFDVKD. The CDR3 sequence is CATSEGPPRLTGELFF. The CDR3 DNA follows: TGTGCCACCAGTGAAGGGCCCCCGAGGCTCACCGGGGAGCTGTTTTTT.

The chain couples TRBV11-2 to TRBJ2-1; TRBD2 matches 7 bases. The CDR3 is 16 amino acids. V lost 5 bases to trimming and J lost 3 bases; unmatched junction nucleotides: 10. CDR1 is SGHAT, CDR2 FQNNGV, per germline. CDR3 protein: CASSPISSGFYNEQFF. The DNA of the CDR3 is TGTGCCAGCAGCCCGATTTCTAGCGGATTCTACAATGAGCAGTTCTTC.

This chain uses TRBV29-1 with TRBJ2-1; no clear D gene. The CDR3 is made up of 11 amino acids. V was shortened by 4 bases and J by 5 bases, with 6 bases between the two germline ends. Germline V CDR1 and CDR2: SQVTM, ANQGSEA. This CDR3 reads CSVVRNNEQFF. Here the CDR3 DNA reads TGCAGCGTTGTGAGGAACAATGAGCAGTTCTTC.

This clonotype has at least ten counts. The chain combines TRBV7-2 with TRBJ2-1; 10 bases map to TRBD2. The V gene end was trimmed by 0 bases and the J gene end by 2 bases; junction bases not matched to a gene: 7. CDR3 size: 18 residues. Germline assignment: CDR1 SGHTA and CDR2 FQGNSA. The CDR3 spells CASSLAGPSGSTYNEQFF. In DNA form, the CDR3 reads TGTGCCAGCAGCTTAGCAGGTCCTAGCGGGAGCACCTACAATGAGCAGTTCTTC.

The sample holds a few counts of this clonotype. The V and J genes are TRBV7-3 and TRBJ2-1; 12 bases match TRBD2. The germline V gene has CDR1 SGHTA and CDR2 FQGTGA. With V trimmed by 8 bases and J by 8 bases, 10 bases remained unmatched. The length of the CDR3 is 15 residues. Written as DNA, the CDR3 is TGTGCCAGCTCAAGGACTAGCGGGACCGGGGATGAGCAGTTCTTC. Its protein is CASSRTSGTGDEQFF. The full variable domain, its missing parts supplied by reference TRBV7-3 and TRBJ2-1, is GAGVSQTPSNKVTEKGKYVELRCDPISGHTALYWYRQSLGQGPEFLIYFQGTGAADDSGLPNDRFFAVRPEGSVSTLKIQRTERGDSAVYLCASSRTSGTGDEQFFGPGTRLTVL.

J is TRBJ2-1 and V is TRBV3-1, with a tentative D call TRBD1 (7 bases). Germline values: CDR1 LGHDT, CDR2 YNNKEL (reference sequence). V was pared by 8 bases and J by 4 bases, with 18 bases between. The CDR3 loop spans 15 amino acids. CDR3 nucleotides: TGTGCCAGCTGCCCTGGGGGGACAGTGTACAATGAGCAGTTCTTC. It translates to CASCPGGTVYNEQFF.

This clonotype was seen a few times. This chain joins TRBV20-1 and TRBJ2-1; 8 nucleotides agree with TRBD2. CDR1 and CDR2 from the germline V gene are DFQATT and SNEGSKA (reference sequence). Trimming at V came to 4 bases and at J to 2 bases, leaving 4 bases not matched to a gene. This CDR3 is 14 amino acids long. DNA of the CDR3: TGCAGTGCTATGGGACTAGGGACCTACAATGAGCAGTTCTTC. This encodes CSAMGLGTYNEQFF.

V usage is TRBV7-3 and J usage is TRBJ1-4; D might be TRBD1 (6 bases). Germline V lookup: CDR1 SGHTA, CDR2 FQGTGA. This CDR3 has 19 amino acids. V was cut by 0 bases and J by 4 bases, with 21 bases left in between. The CDR3 nucleotides read TGTGCCAGCAGCTTAACCCCGCCGGGACACGGGGGGGTTAATGAAAAACTGTTTTTT. It is translated as CASSLTPPGHGGVNEKLFF.

This clonotype was picked up a small number of times. Here the CDR3 reads CASSPRGESDEQYF. Written as DNA, the CDR3 is TGTGCCAGCAGCCCCAGGGGGGAGAGCGACGAGCAGTACTTC. This chain uses TRBV12-3 or TRBV12-4 with TRBJ2-7, with D perhaps TRBD1 (7 bases). The V end lost 6 bases, the J end lost 5 bases, and 17 bases lay between the germline ends. The CDR3 loop spans 14 amino acids.

This clonotype appeared many times. The V call is TRBV5-1, the J call TRBJ2-7; 7 nucleotides match TRBD2. The V gene end was trimmed by 1 base and the J gene end by 2 bases; junction bases not matched to a gene: 6. Germline V gene data show CDR1 as SGHRS and CDR2 as YFSETQ. The CDR3 covers 15 residues. CDR3 sequence (DNA): TGCGCCAGCAGCTTGTCTAGCGGTCCCCCCTACGAGCAGTACTTC. This translates into CASSLSSGPPYEQYF.

The chain joins TRBV19 to TRBJ2-1, with 10 positions matching TRBD2. CDR3 length equals 16 residues. Germline CDR1 LNHDA, CDR2 SQIVND (reference sequence). V trimming: 3 bases; J trimming: 4 bases; junction bases outside the gene matches: 6. The CDR3 nucleotides are TGTGCCAGTAGTATGGGAACTAGCGGGAAATACAATGAGCAGTTCTTC. Protein: CASSMGTSGKYNEQFF.

The V and J genes are TRBV7-9 and TRBJ1-3; 7 nucleotides agree with TRBD1. Germline V gene lookup returns CDR1 SEHNR and CDR2 FQNEAQ (reference sequence). CDR3 length equals 16 residues. With 4 bases clipped from V and 4 bases from J, the junction kept 10 bases outside the gene matches. In DNA form, the CDR3 reads TGTGCCAGCAGCTCATCGACAGGGACAAGGGGAAACACCATATATTTT. Translating gives CASSSSTGTRGNTIYF.

This clonotype was recorded at least ten times. The chain couples TRBV5-1 to TRBJ2-7; 7 bases agree with TRBD2. CDR1 SGHRS and CDR2 YFSETQ come from the germline V gene. J gave up 6 bases and V 2 bases, and 11 bases lay outside the gene matches. This CDR3 contains 15 residues. CDR3 sequence reads: CASSFPSGTRGEQYF. CDR3 DNA: TGCGCCAGCAGCTTTCCTAGCGGAACAAGGGGCGAGCAGTACTTC.

Only a few counts were recorded for this clonotype. The chain combines TRBV12-3 or TRBV12-4 with TRBJ2-7; D not resolved. The CDR3 covers 12 residues. The V gene lost 6 bases and the J gene lost 6 bases, with 12 bases spanning the gap. CDR3 in amino acids: CASSRIGVEQYF. The CDR3 nucleotides are TGTGCCAGCAGCCGGATTGGGGTCGAGCAGTACTTC.

The chain joins TRBV20-1 to TRBJ2-7, with 8 nucleotides matching TRBD1. CDR3 length: 13 amino acids. Looked up from germline, CDR1 is DFQATT and CDR2 is SNEGSKA (reference sequence). With V trimmed by 3 bases and J by 6 bases, 7 bases remained unmatched. CDR3 bases: TGCAGTGCTAGGGGACAGGAGGAGGGCGAGCAGTACTTC. Amino acid sequence: CSARGQEEGEQYF.

This clonotype was observed a few times. The chain employs TRBV12-3 or TRBV12-4 and TRBJ2-2; D may be TRBD2 (5 bases). CDR3 length: 13 residues. Trimming took off 10 bases at V and 1 base at J, with 10 bases between the two ends. The CDR3 nucleotides are TGTGCCATTAGAGGGCAGAACACCGGGGAGCTGTTTTTT. Protein sequence: CAIRGQNTGELFF.

The sample holds a few counts of this clonotype. The V gene is TRBV5-5, the J gene TRBJ2-3; D uncertain. This CDR3 is 12 amino acids long. The V end was cut by 4 bases, the J end by 6 bases, with 9 bases between. In germline, CDR1 is SGHKS, CDR2 YYEKEE (reference sequence). CDR3 protein: CASSLPGDTQYF. The DNA of the CDR3 is TGTGCCAGCAGCCTCCCCGGGGATACGCAGTATTTT.